One and the same sample provided the 15 T cell receptor beta chains below, sequenced in a study of T cell responses to AZD1222 COVID-19 vaccine. The table came from immunoSEQ multiplex PCR; TCRdb's copy has only in-frame clones and leaves some out. The sample shows about 110,000 clones, about 92% of them seen only once. The sequences come from peripheral blood, collected 28 days after the second AZD1222 dose. These receptors all stem from an adult who received the AZD1222 COVID-19 vaccine.

J is TRBJ1-3 and V is TRBV9, with TRBD1 as a possible D gene (6 bases). CDR1 and CDR2 (germline): SGDLS, YYNGEE. Trimming shortened V by 0 bases and J by 1 base, and 11 bases separated the two germline ends. CDR3 length equals 16 residues. DNA for the CDR3: TGTGCCAGCAGCGTAGGAGAGGGGGGGTCTGGAAACACCATATATTTT. Translated: CASSVGEGGSGNTIYF.

This sequence joins TRBV5-5 and TRBJ2-7; the match to TRBD1 covers 9 bases. The CDR3 is 16 amino acids. The V segment lost 2 bases and the J segment 5 bases; nucleotides outside the gene matches: 11. Germline V gene sequence: CDR1 SGHKS, CDR2 YYEKEE (reference sequence). The CDR3 reads CASSFRTGQGTDEQYF. DNA of the CDR3: TGTGCCAGCAGCTTCCGAACGGGACAGGGAACAGACGAGCAGTACTTC.

The chain has TRBV5-6 and TRBJ1-2; 7 bases line up with TRBD1. The CDR3 contains 15 residues. The ends lost 3 bases at V and 4 bases at J; junction bases unmatched: 9. Germline V gene data show CDR1 as SGHDT and CDR2 as YYEEEE. In DNA form, the CDR3 reads TGTGCCAGCAGCTCCTTATCACAGGGGCCCTATGGCTACACCTTC. Encoded protein: CASSSLSQGPYGYTF.

The chain links TRBV5-4 to TRBJ2-2, with D tentatively TRBD1 (5 bases). The CDR3 runs 16 residues. Germline CDR1 and CDR2: SGHNT and YYREEE (reference sequence). V gave up 0 bases and J gave up 5 bases, with 14 bases separating them. CDR3 nucleotides: TGTGCCAGCAGCTTGGAATCCAGGGTTCGGACCGGGGAGCTGTTTTTT. Translation: CASSLESRVRTGELFF.

The V gene is TRBV19, the J gene TRBJ1-6; possible D gene TRBD1, 5 bases. The germline CDR1 and CDR2 sequences are LNHDA and SQIVND (reference sequence). CDR3 size: 17 residues. V was pared by 3 bases and J by 4 bases, with 16 bases between. CDR3 DNA sequence: TGTGCCAGTAGTATTCCTCCGAGGGGACGGTATAATTCACCCCTCCACTTT. This sequence encodes CASSIPPRGRYNSPLHF.

This chain connects TRBV29-1 to TRBJ2-7; weak D call: TRBD1 (6 bases). Trimming stripped 1 base from V and 5 bases from J, with 15 bases between. There are 14 residues in the CDR3. The germline V gene encodes CDR1 SQVTM and CDR2 ANQGSEA. CDR3 DNA: TGCAGCGTTGAAGGCGGTTCGGGACACAACGAGCAGTACTTC. This codes for CSVEGGSGHNEQYF.

This clone has only one observation. The V and J genes are TRBV10-3 and TRBJ1-1; no clear D. The CDR3 consists of 13 residues. Germline V gene data show CDR1 as ENHRY and CDR2 as SYGVKD. With 6 bases removed from V and 1 base from J, the gap between germline ends came to 9 bases. CDR3 amino acids: CAISRSPNTEAFF. In DNA, the CDR3 is TGTGCCATCAGCAGGAGCCCGAACACTGAAGCTTTCTTT.

This chain uses TRBV10-1 with TRBJ1-5; the D is unclear. CDR1 is WNHNN, CDR2 SYGVQD, per germline (reference sequence). V was trimmed by 5 bases and J by 3 bases, leaving 14 bases between them. This CDR3 region has 15 residues. CDR3 in DNA: TGCGCCAGCAGTCCCAGTAGAGGGAACAATCAGCCCCAGCATTTT. As protein: CASSPSRGNNQPQHF.

There are a few counts of this clone. This CDR3 is CASRGRVYGYTF. CDR3 sequence (DNA): TGTGCCAGCAGAGGACGGGTCTATGGCTACACCTTC. V gene TRBV12-3 or TRBV12-4 combines with J gene TRBJ1-2; D not resolved. Trimming stripped 6 bases from V and 4 bases from J, with 9 bases between. The CDR3 loop spans 12 amino acids.

The V call is TRBV12-5, the J call TRBJ1-1; D gene unclear. Germline values: CDR1 LGHNT, CDR2 FRNRAP. This CDR3 spans 11 amino acids. V gave up 7 bases and J gave up 2 bases, with 5 bases separating them. This chain's CDR3 is CASAENTEAFF. In DNA form, the CDR3 reads TGTGCTAGTGCGGAAAACACTGAAGCTTTCTTT.

V is TRBV18 and J is TRBJ2-7; 10 bases line up with TRBD2. Germline loops: CDR1 KGHSH, CDR2 LQKENI. Trimming at V came to 6 bases and at J to 3 bases, leaving 14 bases not matched to a gene. CDR3 length: 17 amino acids. CDR3 sequence (DNA): TGTGCCAGCTCCTCCCTAGCGGGAGCCTTGTCGATCTACGAGCAGTACTTC. Encoded protein: CASSSLAGALSIYEQYF.

This rearrangement joins TRBV18 to TRBJ1-6; no reliable D call. Germline V gene lookup returns CDR1 KGHSH and CDR2 LQKENI. The V and J ends lost 2 bases and 8 bases respectively, with 7 bases between them. The length of the CDR3 is 13 residues. CDR3 in amino acids: CASSPRPDSPLHF. In DNA, the CDR3 is TGTGCCAGCTCACCAAGACCGGATTCACCCCTCCACTTT.

V usage is TRBV5-1 and J usage is TRBJ2-1, with D possibly matching TRBD2 (6 bases). CDR1 and CDR2 from the germline V gene are SGHRS and YFSETQ. The V end was cut by 3 bases, the J end by 6 bases, with 22 bases between. The CDR3 totals 17 residues. CDR3 amino acids: CASSSARGSLRSNEQFF. CDR3 DNA sequence: TGCGCCAGCAGCTCTGCTCGGGGGTCCCTACGGTCCAATGAGCAGTTCTTC.

A note on this clone: Distinct nucleotide sequences in the sample also encode this CDR3. V is TRBV6-2 or TRBV6-3 and J is TRBJ1-2, with a tentative D call TRBD1 (5 bases). Trimming took off 6 bases at V and 2 bases at J, with 7 bases between the two ends. The CDR3 is 12 amino acids. The germline CDR1 and CDR2 sequences are MNHEY and SVGEGT. The CDR3 region is CASSDRNYGYTF. The CDR3 coding sequence is TGTGCCAGCAGCGACAGAAACTATGGCTACACCTTC.

The chain carries TRBV29-1 and TRBJ1-1; TRBD1 might be the D (6 bases). The CDR3 covers 12 residues. Germline assignment: CDR1 SQVTM and CDR2 ANQGSEA. V was cut by 6 bases and J by 11 bases, with 19 bases left in between. Here the CDR3 DNA reads TGCAGCGTCGGCGGGGGCCTCATCGGCGCTTTCTTT. Its translation is CSVGGGLIGAFF.